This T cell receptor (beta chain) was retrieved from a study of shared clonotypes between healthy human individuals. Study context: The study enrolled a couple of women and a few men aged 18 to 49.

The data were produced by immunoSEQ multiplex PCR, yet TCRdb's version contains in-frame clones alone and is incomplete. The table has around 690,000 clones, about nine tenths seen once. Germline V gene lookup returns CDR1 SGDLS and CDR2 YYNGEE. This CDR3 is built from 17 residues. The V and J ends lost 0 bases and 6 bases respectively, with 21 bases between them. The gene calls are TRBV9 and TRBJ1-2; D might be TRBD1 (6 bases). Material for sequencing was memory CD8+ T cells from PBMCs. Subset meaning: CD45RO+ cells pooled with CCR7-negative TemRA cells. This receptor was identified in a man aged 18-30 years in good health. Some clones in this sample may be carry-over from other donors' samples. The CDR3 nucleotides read TGTGCCAGCAGCGTAGTGGGGACACATCGTTTTGGTCATGGCTACACCTTC. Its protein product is CASSVVGTHRFGHGYTF.